A selection of T cell receptor beta chains follows, all from one sample in a study of shared clonotypes between healthy human individuals. Profiling relied on immunoSEQ multiplex PCR, and the TCRdb table lists in-frame clones only, not all of them. Here the sample spans 400,000 or so clones, just over 95% being singletons. Source material: memory CD8+ T cells sorted from blood. The receptor set was obtained from a man under 40 in good health. The CDR3 runs from the conserved cysteine through the conserved F or W. The order of the fields is V gene, CDR3 length, clone size, D gene, J gene, CDR3 protein, CDR3 DNA. A D gene is named only where the DNA matches it firmly. For some rows the clone size is stated as once, few or many, or as a class when expanded; others skip it.

TRBV27	15	NA	TRBD2	TRBJ2-3	CASSSLAGHTDTQYF	TGTGCCAGCAGTTCTTTAGCGGGCCATACAGATACGCAGTATTTT
TRBV2	15	NA	NA	TRBJ1-1	CASSNRGWGGTEAFF	TGTGCCAGCAGTAACCGGGGATGGGGAGGAACTGAAGCTTTCTTT
TRBV5-1	14	NA	NA	TRBJ2-7	CASSWDKAFYEQYF	TGCGCCAGCAGCTGGGACAAAGCGTTCTACGAGCAGTACTTC
TRBV4-2	16	NA	TRBD2	TRBJ2-7	CASSQGVSGRAGEQYF	TGTGCCAGCAGCCAAGGAGTTAGCGGGAGGGCCGGAGAGCAGTACTTC
TRBV11-3	13	NA	NA	TRBJ1-5	CASSLGPNQPQHF	TGTGCCAGCAGCTTAGGGCCCAATCAGCCCCAGCATTTT
TRBV7-2	13	NA	NA	TRBJ1-2	CASSPGQGHGYTF	TGTGCCAGCAGCCCCGGCCAGGGACATGGCTACACCTTC
TRBV27	17	once	NA	TRBJ2-1	CASSLFSPSLAYNEQFF	TGTGCCAGCAGTTTATTTAGCCCCAGTCTTGCCTACAATGAGCAGTTCTTC
TRBV25-1	14	NA	NA	TRBJ1-1	CASTRGGVNTEAFF	TGTGCCAGCACGCGGGGGGGCGTGAACACTGAAGCTTTCTTT
TRBV7-9	17	once	NA	TRBJ2-3	CASSLYGVLVHTDTQYF	TGTGCCAGCAGCTTATACGGAGTTCTGGTGCACACAGATACGCAGTATTTT
TRBV7-8	19	NA	TRBD2	TRBJ2-4	CASSLPHRGLAGERNIQYF	TGTGCCAGCAGCTTACCCCACAGGGGACTAGCGGGAGAAAGGAACATTCAGTACTTC
TRBV19	14	NA	NA	TRBJ1-1	CASSRGPMNTEAFF	TGTGCCAGTAGTCGGGGACCGATGAACACTGAAGCTTTCTTT
TRBV25-1	13	NA	NA	TRBJ2-5	CASSTDSQETQYF	TGTGCCAGCAGTACTGACAGTCAAGAGACCCAGTACTTC
TRBV28	18	once	TRBD2	TRBJ2-7	CASSLNPWSAGGSYEQYF	TGTGCCAGCAGTTTAAACCCCTGGTCAGCGGGAGGGTCTTACGAGCAGTACTTC
TRBV29-1	13	NA	NA	TRBJ2-3	CSVVGRTTDTQYF	TGCAGCGTTGTGGGCAGAACCACAGATACGCAGTATTTT
TRBV30	13	NA	TRBD2	TRBJ2-7	CAWSGRGYYEQYF	TGTGCCTGGAGTGGGCGGGGGTACTACGAGCAGTACTTC
TRBV5-1	13	NA	NA	TRBJ2-1	CASSLDSYNGQFF	TGCGCCAGCAGCTTGGACTCCTACAATGGGCAGTTCTTC
TRBV4-2	13	NA	TRBD2	TRBJ2-7	CASSQAGAYEQYF	TGTGCCAGCAGCCAGGCGGGGGCCTACGAGCAGTACTTC
TRBV5-1	13	few	NA	TRBJ2-7	CASTTAPTYEQYF	TGCGCCAGCACGACGGCTCCCACCTACGAGCAGTACTTC
TRBV6-6	16	NA	TRBD2	TRBJ2-3	CASSPGLAGSTDTQYF	TGTGCCAGCAGCCCCGGACTAGCGGGCAGCACAGATACGCAGTATTTT
TRBV9	13	NA	NA	TRBJ1-1	CASSPRGNTEAFF	TGTGCCAGCAGCCCCCGCGGCAACACTGAAGCTTTCTTT
TRBV30	11	NA	NA	TRBJ2-3	CAWRRESTQYF	TGTGCCTGGAGAAGGGAGAGTACGCAGTATTTT
TRBV5-4	17	NA	TRBD2	TRBJ2-3	CASSLSPLAGATDTQYF	TGTGCCAGCAGCTTATCCCCACTAGCGGGAGCCACAGATACGCAGTATTTT
TRBV19	15	once	TRBD2	TRBJ2-7	CASSMGGRPDYEQYF	TGTGCCAGTAGTATGGGAGGGAGGCCAGACTACGAGCAGTACTTC
TRBV11-2	13	NA	NA	TRBJ1-5	CASSLGANQPQHF	TGTGCCAGCAGCTTAGGGGCTAATCAGCCCCAGCATTTT
TRBV19	15	NA	TRBD1	TRBJ1-5	CASSILGQGNQPQHF	TGTGCCAGTAGTATTTTAGGACAGGGCAATCAGCCCCAGCATTTT
TRBV10-1	12	NA	NA	TRBJ2-5	CASSDRDETQYF	TGCGCCAGCAGTGACAGGGACGAGACCCAGTACTTC
TRBV28	13	NA	NA	TRBJ2-1	CATQLSSYNEQFF	TGTGCCACACAATTGAGCTCCTACAATGAGCAGTTCTTC
TRBV28	15	NA	TRBD2	TRBJ2-7	CASSRGGSPLHEQYF	TGTGCCAGCAGTCGGGGGGGGAGTCCCCTCCACGAGCAGTACTTC
TRBV6-5	15	NA	NA	TRBJ2-7	CASRVTYRDSYEQYF	TGTGCCAGCAGAGTTACGTACAGGGACTCCTACGAGCAGTACTTC
TRBV5-1	15	NA	TRBD1	TRBJ1-3	CASSLGTASGNTIYF	TGCGCCAGCAGCTTAGGGACAGCTTCTGGAAACACCATATATTTT
TRBV5-1	14	NA	NA	TRBJ2-3	CASSLGLASDTQYF	TGCGCCAGCAGCTTGGGGCTAGCATCAGATACGCAGTATTTT
TRBV28	15	once	NA	TRBJ1-3	CASSPMGRSGNTIYF	TGTGCCAGCAGCCCCATGGGCCGCTCTGGAAACACCATATATTTT
TRBV19	14	NA	TRBD1	TRBJ2-7	CASCRDRGSDEQYF	TGTGCCAGTTGCCGGGACAGGGGATCGGACGAGCAGTACTTC
TRBV19	14	NA	TRBD1	TRBJ1-2	CASSPGQGIGGYTF	TGTGCCAGTAGTCCAGGACAGGGGATAGGTGGCTACACCTTC
TRBV5-1	13	NA	NA	TRBJ1-3	CASKEGDGNTIYF	TGCGCCAGCAAGGAAGGGGACGGAAACACCATATATTTT
TRBV9	15	NA	TRBD2	TRBJ2-7	CASSSSGSPDGEQYF	TGTGCCAGCAGCTCAAGCGGGAGCCCTGACGGCGAGCAGTACTTC